These 14 T cell receptor beta chains were sequenced from one sample in a study of CD8 T cells in ankylosing spondylitis. Points from the study as a whole: A TCR beta motif of several highly homologous variants appeared characteristic of ankylosing spondylitis blood.

TCRdb redid the calling of the 5' RACE reads with MiXCR, one entry per CDR3 protein. The sample yields around 450,000 distinct CDR3 sequences, roughly a quarter seen once. What these receptors recognize is not known. What was sequenced was blood, either unsorted or a sorted T cell fraction (not recorded which). All receptors come from a male donor with ankylosing spondylitis.

The chain is built from TRBV20-1 and TRBJ2-7; D possibly matches TRBD1 or TRBD2 (5 bases each). The CDR3 is made up of 13 amino acids. The germline CDR1 and CDR2 sequences are DFQATT and SNEGSKA (reference sequence). The germline V and J ends were trimmed by 5 bases and 3 bases, with 14 bases remaining between them. The CDR3 bases are TGCAGTGCTTCGCCGGGACCTATCTACGAGCAGTACTTC. Translation gives CSASPGPIYEQYF.

The J gene is TRBJ1-3, the V gene TRBV27, with a possible D match to TRBD1 (5 bases). The CDR3 loop spans 14 amino acids. Germline V gene data show CDR1 as MNHEY and CDR2 as SMNVEV (reference sequence). The V end lost 4 bases, the J end lost 6 bases, and 13 bases lay between the germline ends. CDR3 protein: CASSSHRDPNTIYF. The DNA of the CDR3 is TGTGCCAGCAGTTCGCACCGGGACCCAAACACCATATATTTT.

With respect to this clonotype: Since a much larger clone is just one base distant, this may be a read error. The J gene is TRBJ2-5, the V gene TRBV7-2, with TRBD2 identical over 11 bases. Germline CDR1 is SGHTA and CDR2 is FQGNSA. V lost 5 bases and J lost 3; bases outside the gene matches: 2. The CDR3 loop spans 14 amino acids. The CDR3 sequence is CASSKGLAEETQYF. The CDR3 nucleotides read TGTGCCAGCAGCAAGGGACTAGCGGAAGAGACCCAGTACTTC.

This CDR3 is CASRSDADSNQPQHF. CDR3 DNA sequence: TGTGCCAGCAGAAGCGACGCAGATAGCAATCAGCCCCAGCATTTT. This chain uses TRBV27 with TRBJ1-5; D ambiguous. Trimming removed 6 bases from V and 0 bases from J, with 12 bases in between. This CDR3 is 15 amino acids long. CDR1 is MNHEY and CDR2 is SMNVEV in the germline V gene (reference sequence).

V is TRBV15 and J is TRBJ1-4; no clear D gene. V was trimmed by 1 base and J by 0 bases, leaving 6 bases between them. The germline V gene encodes CDR1 LNHNV and CDR2 YYDKDF (reference sequence). CDR3 size: 15 residues. Written as DNA, the CDR3 is TGTGCCACCAGCAGAGGAGAACCAACTAATGAAAAACTGTTTTTT. This encodes CATSRGEPTNEKLFF.

J is TRBJ1-4 and V is TRBV12-3 or TRBV12-4; D is perhaps TRBD1 (5 bases). There are 14 residues in the CDR3. V was cut by 6 bases and J by 5 bases, with 13 bases left in between. Here the CDR3 reads CASSPGRRNEKLFF. The CDR3 coding sequence is TGTGCCAGCAGCCCGGGACGACGGAATGAAAAACTGTTTTTT.

The chain carries TRBV12-3 or TRBV12-4 and TRBJ2-3; TRBD2 matches 9 bases. The CDR3 extends over 15 amino acids. Trimming took 3 bases from V and 2 from J; bases not matched to a gene: 3. CDR3 amino acids: CASSLLAGITDTQYF. The CDR3 coding sequence is TGTGCCAGCAGTTTGCTAGCGGGGATCACAGATACGCAGTATTTT.

The chain links TRBV4-2 to TRBJ2-7, with a tentative D call TRBD2 (7 bases). Trimming removed 0 bases at V and 0 bases at J, with 12 bases between. This CDR3 contains 16 residues. Germline lookup yields CDR1 LGHNA and CDR2 YNFKEQ. The CDR3 DNA reads as TGTGCCAGCAGCCAAGATCGGAGGGGGGGCTCCTACGAGCAGTACTTC. Amino acids: CASSQDRRGGSYEQYF.

This clonotype showed up just a few times. V gene TRBV5-1 combines with J gene TRBJ2-1; 9 positions agree with TRBD2. The CDR3 is made up of 16 amino acids. Per the germline V gene, CDR1 is SGHRS and CDR2 is YFSETQ. V trimming: 4 bases; J trimming: 3 bases; junction bases outside the gene matches: 8. As DNA, the CDR3 is TGCGCCAGCAGCCGGGGTGCGGGAGGGATCTACAATGAGCAGTTCTTC. As protein: CASSRGAGGIYNEQFF. Full variable domain (rest looked up from reference TRBV5-1 and TRBJ2-1): KAGVTQTPRYLIKTRGQQVTLSCSPISGHRSVSWYQQTPGQGLQFLFEYFSETQRNKGNFPGRFSGRQFSNSRSEMNVSTLELGDSALYLCASSRGAGGIYNEQFFGPGTRLTVL.

This sequence joins TRBV12-3 or TRBV12-4 and TRBJ1-1; 7 bases fit TRBD1. The V and J ends lost 7 bases and 5 bases, in that order; junction bases with no gene match: 10. This CDR3 is 14 amino acids long. CDR3 sequence: CASTWGTVPTEAFF. In DNA form, the CDR3 reads TGTGCCAGCACATGGGGGACAGTGCCAACTGAAGCTTTCTTT.

This clonotype was counted between two and nine times. The chain is built from TRBV6-2 or TRBV6-3 and TRBJ2-7; 13 positions match TRBD2. The germline gives CDR1 MNHEY, CDR2 SVGEGT. J gave up 4 bases and V 1 base, and 4 bases lay outside the gene matches. The CDR3 has 16 amino acids. CDR3 sequence: CASSYWTSGSTYEQYF. Written as DNA, the CDR3 is TGTGCCAGCAGTTACTGGACTAGCGGGAGTACGTACGAGCAGTACTTC.

The chain couples TRBV10-3 to TRBJ2-3, with a weak D call TRBD1 (6 bases). CDR3 size: 17 residues. Germline lookup yields CDR1 ENHRY and CDR2 SYGVKD. V was clipped by 3 bases and J by 3 bases, with 19 bases between them. Here the CDR3 reads CAISELGPGHRTDTQYF. CDR3 sequence (DNA): TGTGCCATCAGTGAATTGGGACCGGGACATAGAACAGATACGCAGTATTTT.

The genes are TRBV6-2 or TRBV6-3 and TRBJ2-7; the D is unclear. The CDR3 runs to 14 residues. V lost 4 bases to trimming and J lost 3 bases, with 13 bases between them. CDR1 is MNHEY and CDR2 is SVGEGT in the germline V gene. The CDR3 bases are TGTGCCAGCAGTTCCCGACGGCCATTCTACGAGCAGTACGTC. Translated: CASSSRRPFYEQYV.

In its sample, this clonotype was seen a few times. V is TRBV12-3 or TRBV12-4 and J is TRBJ2-2, with a possible D match to TRBD1 (5 bases). There are 15 residues in the CDR3. V lost 5 bases, J lost 5 bases, and 15 bases lay in between. CDR3 coding DNA: TGTGCCAGCAGTAAGACAGTGTCCAGGACCGGGGAGCTGTTTTTT. Residues: CASSKTVSRTGELFF.